This T cell receptor (beta chain) was captured by sequencing in a study of blood T cell repertoires in COVID-19 (dated by TCRdb to the early 2020s). With regard to the full study: The collaborator samples originated in the United States, Italy and Spain and spanned the acute and convalescent phases of COVID-19. The material from the prospective study consisted of cDNA or gDNA derived from T cells, B-cell-depleted T cells, or PBMCs. Deeply sampled blood TCRbeta repertoires from subjects exposed to, actively infected with, or recovered from COVID-19 were included in the dataset. A freely available public database, intended as a resource for researchers studying the immune response to SARS-CoV-2, is where the repertoires were released. Samples came from the ongoing ImmuneRACE study (first 160 participants) plus 1,254 subjects from 6 global collaborators. The sample metadata nearly always contained a de-identified subject ID, COVID-19 status, age in years and sex. HLA class I and class II types, where available, came from metadata supplied by the sample provider rather than from assay-based typing. Results and caveats for the whole study, not just this receptor: How much clinical and demographic metadata was included differed by source and by participant, and the metadata was provided uncurated.

The CDR3 sequence holds 16 residues, the cysteine and phenylalanine included. This entry keeps only the CDR3 DNA: 48 bases, framed from base 1. TCRbeta CDR3 regions were amplified from genomic DNA by means of the immunoSEQ Assay, a bias-controlled multiplex PCR. The source study handled its data this way. The number of nucleated cells in each sample was estimated from the amplification of reference gene primers within the assay. To quantify the absolute abundance of each unique TCRbeta CDR3 rearrangement, sequence reads were collapsed and filtered. For each sample, productive Simpson clonality was calculated by taking the square root of Simpson's diversity index across productive rearrangements. TCRdb limited this immuneACCESS table to in-frame rearrangements with V and J called. A share of clones is missing; checked studies link under half to unresolved V genes, and the rest is unexplained. Clone size and V and J calls were adopted from that table, with D and trimming inferred from the DNA. This sample is represented by approximately 120,000 clones; approximately 71% of them were singletons. The leading ten clones occupy approximately 2.3% of the sample.

On this clone itself: Its antigen remains unidentified. No base quality information exists; no much larger clone differs at one position.

Each collaborating institution followed its own protocols to collect whole blood in K2EDTA tubes. Collaborator samples were shipped for TCRbeta analysis as frozen whole blood, isolated PBMCs, or DNA extracted from either sample type. Here the chain combines TRBV12-1 and TRBJ1-1; the table gives TRBD1 as D, unverified against the DNA. TRBV12-1 constitutes a pseudogene. The sequence was obtained from a woman aged 70-85 years with acute or convalescent COVID-19. The sequenced sample was peripheral blood. For the CDR3, the sequence is CASSFGGGGDSTEAFF. The DNA reads TGTGCCAGCAGCTTTGGAGGGGGCGGGGATTCCACTGAAGCTTTCTTT.